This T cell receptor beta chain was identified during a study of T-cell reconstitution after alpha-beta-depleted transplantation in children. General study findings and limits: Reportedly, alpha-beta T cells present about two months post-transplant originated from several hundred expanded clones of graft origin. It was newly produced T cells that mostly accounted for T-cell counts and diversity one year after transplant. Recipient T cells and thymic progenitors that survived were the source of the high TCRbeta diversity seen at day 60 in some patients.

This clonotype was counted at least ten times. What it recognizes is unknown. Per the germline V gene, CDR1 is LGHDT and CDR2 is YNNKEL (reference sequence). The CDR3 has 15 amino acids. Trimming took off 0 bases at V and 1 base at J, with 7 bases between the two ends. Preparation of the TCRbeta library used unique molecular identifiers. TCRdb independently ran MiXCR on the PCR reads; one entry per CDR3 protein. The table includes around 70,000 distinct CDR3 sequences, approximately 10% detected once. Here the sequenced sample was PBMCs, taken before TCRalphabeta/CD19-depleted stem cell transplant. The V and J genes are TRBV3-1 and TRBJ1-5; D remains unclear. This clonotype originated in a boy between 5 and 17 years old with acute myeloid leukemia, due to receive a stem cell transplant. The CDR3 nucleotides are TGTGCCAGCAGCCAAGATGCCACGAGCAATCAGCCCCAGCATTTT. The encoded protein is CASSQDATSNQPQHF.